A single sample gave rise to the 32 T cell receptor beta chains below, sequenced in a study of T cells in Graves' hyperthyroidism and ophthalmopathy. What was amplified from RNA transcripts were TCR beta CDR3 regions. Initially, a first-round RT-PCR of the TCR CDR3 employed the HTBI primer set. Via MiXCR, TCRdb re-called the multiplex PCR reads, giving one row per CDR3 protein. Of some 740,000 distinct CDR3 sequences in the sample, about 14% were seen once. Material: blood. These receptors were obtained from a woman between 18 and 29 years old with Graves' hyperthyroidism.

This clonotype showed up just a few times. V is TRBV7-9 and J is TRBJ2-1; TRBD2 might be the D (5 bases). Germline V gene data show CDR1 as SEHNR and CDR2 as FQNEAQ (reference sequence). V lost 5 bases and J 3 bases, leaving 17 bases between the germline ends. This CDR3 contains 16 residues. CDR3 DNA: TGTGCCAGCAGCCCCGGGGTAAGCGGTTACTACAATGAGCAGTTCTTC. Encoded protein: CASSPGVSGYYNEQFF.

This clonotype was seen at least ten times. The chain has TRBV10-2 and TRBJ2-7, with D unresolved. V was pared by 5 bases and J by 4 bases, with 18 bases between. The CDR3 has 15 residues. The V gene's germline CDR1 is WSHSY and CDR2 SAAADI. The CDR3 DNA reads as TGCGCCAGCAGTCCTCCGGGTCCCCAGGCATACGAGCAGTACTTC. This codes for CASSPPGPQAYEQYF.

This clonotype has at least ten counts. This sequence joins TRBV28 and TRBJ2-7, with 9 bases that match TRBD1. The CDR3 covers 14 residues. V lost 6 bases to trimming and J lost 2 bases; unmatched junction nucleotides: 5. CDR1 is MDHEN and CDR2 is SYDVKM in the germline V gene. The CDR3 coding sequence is TGTGCCAGCAGAATTGGGACAGGGACCTACGAGCAGTACTTC. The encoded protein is CASRIGTGTYEQYF.

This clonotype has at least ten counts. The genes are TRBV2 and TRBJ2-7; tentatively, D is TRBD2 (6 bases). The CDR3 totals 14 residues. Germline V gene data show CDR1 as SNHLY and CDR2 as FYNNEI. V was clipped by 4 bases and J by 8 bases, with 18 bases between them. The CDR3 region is CASSGLATDTKQYF. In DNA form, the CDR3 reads TGTGCCAGCAGTGGCCTAGCGACCGATACGAAGCAGTACTTC.

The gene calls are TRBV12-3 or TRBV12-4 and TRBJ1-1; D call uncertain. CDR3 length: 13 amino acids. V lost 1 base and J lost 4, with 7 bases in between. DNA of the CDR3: TGTGCCAGCAGTTTAGGGGATGTCACTGAAGCTTTCTTT. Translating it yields CASSLGDVTEAFF.

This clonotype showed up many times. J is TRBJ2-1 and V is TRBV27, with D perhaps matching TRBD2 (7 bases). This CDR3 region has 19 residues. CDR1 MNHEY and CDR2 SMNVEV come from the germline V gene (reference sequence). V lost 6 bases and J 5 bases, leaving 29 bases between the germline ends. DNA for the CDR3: TGTGCCAGCAGCCCCCTGAGGGAGGTTTGGGGGGGGGCCAACAATGAGCAGTTCTTC. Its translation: CASSPLREVWGGANNEQFF.

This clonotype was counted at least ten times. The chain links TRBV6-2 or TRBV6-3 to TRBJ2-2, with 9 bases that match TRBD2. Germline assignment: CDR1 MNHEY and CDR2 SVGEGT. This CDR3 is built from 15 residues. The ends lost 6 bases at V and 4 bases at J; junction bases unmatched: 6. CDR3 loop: CASRIAGERTGELFF. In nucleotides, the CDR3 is TGTGCCAGCAGAATAGCGGGAGAGCGCACCGGGGAGCTGTTTTTT.

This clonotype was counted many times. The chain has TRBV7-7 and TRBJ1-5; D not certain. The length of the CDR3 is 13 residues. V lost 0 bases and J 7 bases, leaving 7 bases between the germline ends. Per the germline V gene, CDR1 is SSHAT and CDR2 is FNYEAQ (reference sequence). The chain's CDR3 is CASSLAEFQPQHF. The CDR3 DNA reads TGTGCCAGCAGCTTAGCGGAGTTCCAGCCCCAGCATTTT.

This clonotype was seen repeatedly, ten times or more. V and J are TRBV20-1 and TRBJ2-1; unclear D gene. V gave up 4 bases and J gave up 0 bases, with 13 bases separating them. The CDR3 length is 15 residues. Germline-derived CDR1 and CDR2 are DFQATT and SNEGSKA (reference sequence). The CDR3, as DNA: TGCAGTGCTATAGGGCGGTCCAGCTCCTACAATGAGCAGTTCTTC. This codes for CSAIGRSSSYNEQFF.

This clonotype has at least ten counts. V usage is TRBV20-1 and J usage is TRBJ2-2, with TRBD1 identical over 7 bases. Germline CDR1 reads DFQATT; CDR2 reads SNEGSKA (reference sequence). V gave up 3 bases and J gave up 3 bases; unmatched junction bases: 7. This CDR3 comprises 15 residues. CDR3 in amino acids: CSASTGASDTGELFF. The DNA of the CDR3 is TGCAGTGCTAGTACAGGGGCTTCGGACACCGGGGAGCTGTTTTTT.

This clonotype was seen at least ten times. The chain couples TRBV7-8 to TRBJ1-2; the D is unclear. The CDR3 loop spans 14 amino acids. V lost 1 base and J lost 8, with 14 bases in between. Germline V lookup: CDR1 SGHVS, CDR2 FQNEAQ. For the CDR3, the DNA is TGTGCCAGCAGCTTAGGGGCCAGCCCTGGAGGCTACACCTTC. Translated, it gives CASSLGASPGGYTF.

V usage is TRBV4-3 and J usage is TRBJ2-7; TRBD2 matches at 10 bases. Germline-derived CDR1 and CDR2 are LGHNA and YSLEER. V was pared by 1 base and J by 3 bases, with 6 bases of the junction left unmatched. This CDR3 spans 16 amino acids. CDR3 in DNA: TGCGCCAGCAGCCAAGTTTACGGGACTAGCGTCTACGAGCAGTACTTC. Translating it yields CASSQVYGTSVYEQYF.

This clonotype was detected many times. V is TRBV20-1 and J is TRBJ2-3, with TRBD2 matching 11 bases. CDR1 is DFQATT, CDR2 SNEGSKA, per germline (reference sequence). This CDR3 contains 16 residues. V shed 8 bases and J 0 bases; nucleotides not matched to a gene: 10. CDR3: CSLHMGLADSTDTQYF. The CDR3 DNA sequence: TGCAGTCTTCATATGGGACTAGCGGATAGCACAGATACGCAGTATTTT.

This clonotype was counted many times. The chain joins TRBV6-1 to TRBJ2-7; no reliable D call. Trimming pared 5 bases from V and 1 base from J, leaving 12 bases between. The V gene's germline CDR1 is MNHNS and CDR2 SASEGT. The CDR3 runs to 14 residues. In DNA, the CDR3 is TGTGCCAGCAGTTCGGCCGTCCGGTCCTACGAGCAGTACTTC. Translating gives CASSSAVRSYEQYF.

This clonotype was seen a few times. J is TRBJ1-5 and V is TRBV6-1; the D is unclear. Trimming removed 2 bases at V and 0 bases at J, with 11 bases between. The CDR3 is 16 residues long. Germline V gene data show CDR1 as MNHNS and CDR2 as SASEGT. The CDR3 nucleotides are TGTGCCAGCAGTGAACACGGGAGCTATAGCAATCAGCCCCAGCATTTT. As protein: CASSEHGSYSNQPQHF.

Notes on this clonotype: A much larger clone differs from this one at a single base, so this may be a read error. The CDR3 reads CATIEGGTESSYNEQSF. DNA of the CDR3: TGTGCCACCATCGAGGGGGGGACGGAGAGCTCCTACAATGAGCAGTCCTTC. The rearrangement joins TRBV2 to TRBJ2-1; D may be TRBD2 (7 bases). CDR1 is SNHLY, CDR2 FYNNEI, per germline. The CDR3 has 17 amino acids.

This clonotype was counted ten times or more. The CDR3 protein is CASSPSGQWGEQYF. The CDR3 nucleotides read TGTGCCAGCAGCCCTTCCGGACAGTGGGGCGAGCAGTACTTC. The chain combines TRBV7-8 with TRBJ2-7, with D perhaps matching TRBD1 (6 bases). V lost 5 bases, J lost 6 bases, and 17 bases lay in between. Germline loops: CDR1 SGHVS, CDR2 FQNEAQ. This CDR3 is built from 14 residues.

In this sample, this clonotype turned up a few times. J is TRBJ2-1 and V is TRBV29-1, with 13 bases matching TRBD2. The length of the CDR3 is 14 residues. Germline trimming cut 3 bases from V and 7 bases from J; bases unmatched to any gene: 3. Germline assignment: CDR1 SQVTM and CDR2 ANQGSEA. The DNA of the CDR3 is TGCAGCGTTGACGGACTAGCGGGAGTAAATGAGCAGTTCTTC. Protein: CSVDGLAGVNEQFF.

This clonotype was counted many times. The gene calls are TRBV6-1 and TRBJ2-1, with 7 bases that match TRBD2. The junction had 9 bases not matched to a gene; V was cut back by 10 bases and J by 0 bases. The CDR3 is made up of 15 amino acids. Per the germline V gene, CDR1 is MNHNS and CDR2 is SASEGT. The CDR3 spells CATHPGGFSYNEQFF. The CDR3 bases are TGTGCCACCCACCCCGGGGGGTTCTCCTACAATGAGCAGTTCTTC.

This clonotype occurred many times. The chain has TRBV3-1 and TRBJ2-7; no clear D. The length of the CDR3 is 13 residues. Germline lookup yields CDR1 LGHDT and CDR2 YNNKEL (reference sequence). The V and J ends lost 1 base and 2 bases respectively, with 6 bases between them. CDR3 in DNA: TGTGCCAGCAGCCAAGGCAGTACCTACGAGCAGTACTTC. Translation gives CASSQGSTYEQYF.

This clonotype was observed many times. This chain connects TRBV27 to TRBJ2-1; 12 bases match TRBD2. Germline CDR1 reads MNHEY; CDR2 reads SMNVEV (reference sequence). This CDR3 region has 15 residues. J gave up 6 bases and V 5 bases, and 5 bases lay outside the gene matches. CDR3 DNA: TGTGCCAGCAGTCCCCTAGCGGGAGGGTTCAATGAGCAGTTCTTC. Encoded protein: CASSPLAGGFNEQFF.

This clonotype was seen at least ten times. This chain's CDR3 is CASSPADSRGYTF. CDR3 nucleotides: TGTGCCAGCTCACCGGCCGACAGTCGCGGCTACACCTTC. The chain recombines TRBV18 with TRBJ1-2, with a weak D call TRBD1 (5 bases). The CDR3 is made up of 13 amino acids. Germline assignment: CDR1 KGHSH and CDR2 LQKENI. Trimming left V 3 bases short and J 8 bases short, with 13 bases between.

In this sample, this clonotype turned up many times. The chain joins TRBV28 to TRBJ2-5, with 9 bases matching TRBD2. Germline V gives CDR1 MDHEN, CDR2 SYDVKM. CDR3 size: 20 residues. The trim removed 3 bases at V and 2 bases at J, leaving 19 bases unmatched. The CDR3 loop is CASSFITSRHSGRLQETQYF. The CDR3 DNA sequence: TGTGCCAGCAGTTTTATTACATCCCGTCATAGCGGGAGATTACAAGAGACCCAGTACTTC. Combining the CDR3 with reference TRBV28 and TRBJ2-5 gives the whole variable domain DVKVTQSSRYLVKRTGEKVFLECVQDMDHENMFWYRQDPGLGLRLIYFSYDVKMKEKGDIPEGYSVSREKKERFSLILESASTNQTSMYLCASSFITSRHSGRLQETQYFGPGTRLLVL.

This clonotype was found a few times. The CDR3 nucleotides read TGCGCCAGCAGCTTGGTAGTAGCGGGAGTCTATGAGCAGTTCTTC. It specifies CASSLVVAGVYEQFF. The chain is built from TRBV5-1 and TRBJ2-1, with TRBD2 matching over 9 bases. The CDR3 loop spans 15 amino acids. The germline V gene has CDR1 SGHRS and CDR2 YFSETQ. Trimming at V came to 0 bases and at J to 8 bases, leaving 6 bases not matched to a gene.

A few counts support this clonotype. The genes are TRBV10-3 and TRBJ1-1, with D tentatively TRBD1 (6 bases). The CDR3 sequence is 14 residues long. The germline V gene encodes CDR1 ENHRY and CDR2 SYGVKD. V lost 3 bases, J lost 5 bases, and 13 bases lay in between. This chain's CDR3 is CAISDFKGVTEAFF. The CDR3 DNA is TGTGCCATCAGTGATTTTAAGGGGGTTACTGAAGCTTTCTTT.

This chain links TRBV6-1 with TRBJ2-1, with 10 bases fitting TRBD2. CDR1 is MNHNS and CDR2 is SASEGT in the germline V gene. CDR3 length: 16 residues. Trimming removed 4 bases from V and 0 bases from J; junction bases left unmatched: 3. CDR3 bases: TGTGCCAGCAGTGGGAGACTAGCGGGCTCCTACAATGAGCAGTTCTTC. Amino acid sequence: CASSGRLAGSYNEQFF.

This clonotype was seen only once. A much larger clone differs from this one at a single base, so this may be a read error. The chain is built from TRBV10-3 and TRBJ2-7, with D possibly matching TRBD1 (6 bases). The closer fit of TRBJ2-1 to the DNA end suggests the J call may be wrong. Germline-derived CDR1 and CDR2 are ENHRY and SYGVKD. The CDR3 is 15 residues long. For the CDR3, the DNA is TGTGCCATCAGGGGGGAATCAGGGGCTGCGTACGAGCAGTTCTTC. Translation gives CAIRGESGAAYEQFF.

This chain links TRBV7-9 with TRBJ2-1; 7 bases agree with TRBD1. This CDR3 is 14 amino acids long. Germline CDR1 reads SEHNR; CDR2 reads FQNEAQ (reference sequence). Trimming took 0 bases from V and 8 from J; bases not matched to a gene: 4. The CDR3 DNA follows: TGTGCCAGCAGCTTAGCAGGGGGCCACGATGAGCAGTTCTTC. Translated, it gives CASSLAGGHDEQFF. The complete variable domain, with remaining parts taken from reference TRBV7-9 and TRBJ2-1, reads DTGVSQNPRHKITKRGQNVTFRCDPISEHNRLYWYRQTLGQGPEFLTYFQNEAQLEKSRLLSDRFSAERPKGSFSTLEIQRTEQGDSAMYLCASSLAGGHDEQFFGPGTRLTVL.

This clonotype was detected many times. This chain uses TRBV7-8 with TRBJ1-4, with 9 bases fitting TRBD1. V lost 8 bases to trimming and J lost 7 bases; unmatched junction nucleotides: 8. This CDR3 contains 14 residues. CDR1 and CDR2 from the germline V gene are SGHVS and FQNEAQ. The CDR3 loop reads CASGNRGQSEKLFF. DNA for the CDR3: TGTGCCAGCGGGAACAGGGGGCAGAGTGAAAAACTGTTTTTT.

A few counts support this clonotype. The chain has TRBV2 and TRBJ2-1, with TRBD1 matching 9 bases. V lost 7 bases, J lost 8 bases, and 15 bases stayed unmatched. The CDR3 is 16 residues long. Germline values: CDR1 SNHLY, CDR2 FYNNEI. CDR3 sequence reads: CASTNTPGTGLHEQFF. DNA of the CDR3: TGTGCCAGCACCAACACCCCCGGGACAGGGCTTCATGAGCAGTTCTTC.

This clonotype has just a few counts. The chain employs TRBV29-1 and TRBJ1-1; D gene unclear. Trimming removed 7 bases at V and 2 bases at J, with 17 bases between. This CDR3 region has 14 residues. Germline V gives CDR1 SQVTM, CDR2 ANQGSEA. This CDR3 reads CSGGKGVGNTEAFF. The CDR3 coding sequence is TGCAGCGGCGGAAAAGGAGTAGGTAACACTGAAGCTTTCTTT.

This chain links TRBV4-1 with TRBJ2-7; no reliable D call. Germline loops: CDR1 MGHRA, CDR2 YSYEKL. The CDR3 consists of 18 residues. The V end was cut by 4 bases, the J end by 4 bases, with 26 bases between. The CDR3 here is CASSPQLIRAALGYEQYF. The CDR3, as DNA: TGCGCCAGCAGCCCCCAACTTATTCGGGCCGCATTGGGGTACGAGCAGTACTTC.